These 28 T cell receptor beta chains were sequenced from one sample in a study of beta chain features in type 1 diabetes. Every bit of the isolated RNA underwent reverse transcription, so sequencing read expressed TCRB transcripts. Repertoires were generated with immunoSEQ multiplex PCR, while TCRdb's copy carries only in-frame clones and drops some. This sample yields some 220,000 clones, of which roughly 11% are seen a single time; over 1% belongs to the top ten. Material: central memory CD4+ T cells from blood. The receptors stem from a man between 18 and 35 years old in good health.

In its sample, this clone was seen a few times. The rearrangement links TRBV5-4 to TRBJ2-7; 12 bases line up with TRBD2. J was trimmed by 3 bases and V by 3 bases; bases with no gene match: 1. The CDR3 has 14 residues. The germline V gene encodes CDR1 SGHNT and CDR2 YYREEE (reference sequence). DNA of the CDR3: TGTGCCAGCAGCTCGGGACTAGCGGGCTACGAGCAGTACTTC. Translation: CASSSGLAGYEQYF. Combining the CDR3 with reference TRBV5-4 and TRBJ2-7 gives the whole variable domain ETGVTQSPTHLIKTRGQQVTLRCSSQSGHNTVSWYQQALGQGPQFIFQYYREEENGRGNFPPRFSGLQFPNYSSELNVNALELDDSALYLCASSSGLAGYEQYFGPGTRLTVT.

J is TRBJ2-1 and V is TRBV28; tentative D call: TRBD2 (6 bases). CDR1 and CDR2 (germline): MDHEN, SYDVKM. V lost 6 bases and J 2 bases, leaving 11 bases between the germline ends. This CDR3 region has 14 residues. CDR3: CASRERAAYNEQFF. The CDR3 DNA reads TGTGCCAGCAGAGAGCGGGCCGCCTACAATGAGCAGTTCTTC. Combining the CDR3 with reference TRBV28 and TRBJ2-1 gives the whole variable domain DVKVTQSSRYLVKRTGEKVFLECVQDMDHENMFWYRQDPGLGLRLIYFSYDVKMKEKGDIPEGYSVSREKKERFSLILESASTNQTSMYLCASRERAAYNEQFFGPGTRLTVL.

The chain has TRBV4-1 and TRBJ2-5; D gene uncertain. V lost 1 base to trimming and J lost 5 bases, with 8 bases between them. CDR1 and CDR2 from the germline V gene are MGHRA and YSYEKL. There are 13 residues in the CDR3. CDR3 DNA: TGCGCCAGCAGCCAAGTACTCCGGGAGACCCAGTACTTC. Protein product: CASSQVLRETQYF.

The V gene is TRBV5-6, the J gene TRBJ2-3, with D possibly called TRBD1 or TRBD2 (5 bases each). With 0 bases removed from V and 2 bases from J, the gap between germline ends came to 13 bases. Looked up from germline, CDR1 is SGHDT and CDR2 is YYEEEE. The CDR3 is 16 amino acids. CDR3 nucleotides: TGTGCCAGCAGCTTGGCCCCCGGGGCGGACACAGATACGCAGTATTTT. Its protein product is CASSLAPGADTDTQYF.

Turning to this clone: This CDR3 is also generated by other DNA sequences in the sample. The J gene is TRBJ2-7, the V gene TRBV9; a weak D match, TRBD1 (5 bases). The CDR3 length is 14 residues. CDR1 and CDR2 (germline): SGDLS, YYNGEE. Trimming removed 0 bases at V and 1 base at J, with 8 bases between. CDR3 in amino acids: CASSVASGSYEQYF. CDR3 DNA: TGTGCCAGCAGCGTAGCCTCAGGGTCCTACGAGCAGTACTTC.

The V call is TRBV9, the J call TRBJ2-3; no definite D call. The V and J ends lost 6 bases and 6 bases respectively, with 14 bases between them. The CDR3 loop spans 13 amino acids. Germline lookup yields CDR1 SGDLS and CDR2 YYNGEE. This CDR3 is CASTKSTGDTQYF. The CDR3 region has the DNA TGTGCCAGCACCAAATCAACCGGGGATACGCAGTATTTT.

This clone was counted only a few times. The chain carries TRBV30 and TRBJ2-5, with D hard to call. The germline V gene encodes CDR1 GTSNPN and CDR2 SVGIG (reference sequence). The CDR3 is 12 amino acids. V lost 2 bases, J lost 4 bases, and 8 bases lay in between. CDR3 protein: CAWSLVGETQYF. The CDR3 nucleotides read TGTGCCTGGAGTCTTGTGGGAGAGACCCAGTACTTC.

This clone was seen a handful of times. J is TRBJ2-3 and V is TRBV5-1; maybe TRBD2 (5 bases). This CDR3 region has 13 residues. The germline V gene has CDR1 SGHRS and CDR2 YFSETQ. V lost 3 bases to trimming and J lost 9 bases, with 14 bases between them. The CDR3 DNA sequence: TGCGCCAGCAGCTCGCTCGGAGCGGACACGCAGTATTTT. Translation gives CASSSLGADTQYF.

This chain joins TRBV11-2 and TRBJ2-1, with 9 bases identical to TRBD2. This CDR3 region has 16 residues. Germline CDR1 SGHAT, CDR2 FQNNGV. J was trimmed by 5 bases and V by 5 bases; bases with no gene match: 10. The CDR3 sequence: CASSPISGRLHNEQFF. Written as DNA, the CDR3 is TGTGCCAGCAGCCCGATTAGCGGGAGATTACACAATGAGCAGTTCTTC.

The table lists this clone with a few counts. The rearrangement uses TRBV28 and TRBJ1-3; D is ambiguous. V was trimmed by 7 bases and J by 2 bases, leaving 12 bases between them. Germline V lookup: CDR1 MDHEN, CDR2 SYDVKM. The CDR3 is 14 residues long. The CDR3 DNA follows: TGTGCCAGCATCGCACAGAGAACTGGAAACACCATATATTTT. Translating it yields CASIAQRTGNTIYF.

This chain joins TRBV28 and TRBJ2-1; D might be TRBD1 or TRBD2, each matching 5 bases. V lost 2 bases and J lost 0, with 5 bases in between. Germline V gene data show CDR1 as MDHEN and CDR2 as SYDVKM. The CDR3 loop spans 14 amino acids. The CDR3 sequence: CASSLGGSYNEQFF. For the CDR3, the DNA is TGTGCCAGCAGTTTAGGGGGCTCCTACAATGAGCAGTTCTTC.

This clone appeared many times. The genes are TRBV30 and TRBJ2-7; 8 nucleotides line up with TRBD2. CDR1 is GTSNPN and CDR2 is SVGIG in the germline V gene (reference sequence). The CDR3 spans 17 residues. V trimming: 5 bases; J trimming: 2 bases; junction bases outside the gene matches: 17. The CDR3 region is CAWQPPPRLAITYEQYF. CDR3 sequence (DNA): TGTGCCTGGCAACCTCCTCCGCGACTAGCGATTACCTACGAGCAGTACTTC. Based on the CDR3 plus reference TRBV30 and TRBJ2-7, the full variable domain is SQTIHQWPATLVQPVGSPLSLECTVEGTSNPNLYWYRQAAGRGLQLLFYSVGIGQISSEVPQNLSASRPQDRQFILSSKKLLLSDSGFYLCAWQPPPRLAITYEQYFGPGTRLTVT.

The CDR3, as DNA: TGTGCCAGCAGCCGGGACAGGGGCCTCGGTGAGCAGTTCTTC. Translating it yields CASSRDRGLGEQFF. This chain joins TRBV11-2 and TRBJ2-1; TRBD1 agrees at 10 bases. The CDR3 length is 14 residues. From germline, CDR1 is SGHAT and CDR2 FQNNGV. V gave up 5 bases and J gave up 9 bases; unmatched junction bases: 7.

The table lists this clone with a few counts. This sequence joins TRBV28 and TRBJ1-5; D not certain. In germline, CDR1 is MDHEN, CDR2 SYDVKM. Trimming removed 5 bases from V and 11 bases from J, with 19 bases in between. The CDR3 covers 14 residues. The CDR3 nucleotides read TGTGCCAGCAGTCCACACCAAGCCAGAGAGGCCCAGCATTTT. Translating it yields CASSPHQAREAQHF.

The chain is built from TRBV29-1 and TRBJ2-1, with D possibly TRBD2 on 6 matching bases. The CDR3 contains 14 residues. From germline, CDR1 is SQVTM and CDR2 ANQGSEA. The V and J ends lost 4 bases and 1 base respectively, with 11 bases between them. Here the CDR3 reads CSVVDGRSYNEQFF. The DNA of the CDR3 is TGCAGCGTTGTGGACGGGAGATCCTACAATGAGCAGTTCTTC.

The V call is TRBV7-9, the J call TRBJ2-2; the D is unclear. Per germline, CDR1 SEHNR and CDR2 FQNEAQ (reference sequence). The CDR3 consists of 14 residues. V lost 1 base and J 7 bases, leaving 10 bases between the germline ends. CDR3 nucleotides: TGTGCCAGCAGCTTAGGGGCGAGGAACGGGGAGCTGTTTTTT. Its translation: CASSLGARNGELFF.

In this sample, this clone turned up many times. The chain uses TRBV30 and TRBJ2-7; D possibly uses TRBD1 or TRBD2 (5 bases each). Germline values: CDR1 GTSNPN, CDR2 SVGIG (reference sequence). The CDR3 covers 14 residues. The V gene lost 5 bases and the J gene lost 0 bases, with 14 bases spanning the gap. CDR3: CAWDRDGRSYEQYF. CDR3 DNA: TGTGCCTGGGACCGGGACGGTCGCTCCTACGAGCAGTACTTC.

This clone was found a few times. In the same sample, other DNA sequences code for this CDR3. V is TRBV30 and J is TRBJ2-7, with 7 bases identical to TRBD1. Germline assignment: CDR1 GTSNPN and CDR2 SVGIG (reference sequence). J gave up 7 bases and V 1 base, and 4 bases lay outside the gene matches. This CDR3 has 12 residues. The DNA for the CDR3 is TGTGCCTGGAGTGGACAGGGCGGAGAGCAGTACTTC. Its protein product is CAWSGQGGEQYF.

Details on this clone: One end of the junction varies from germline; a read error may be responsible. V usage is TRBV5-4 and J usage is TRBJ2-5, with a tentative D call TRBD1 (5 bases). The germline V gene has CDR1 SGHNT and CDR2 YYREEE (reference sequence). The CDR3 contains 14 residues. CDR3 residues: CASSPTAYQETQYF. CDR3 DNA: TGCGCCAGCAGCCCGACAGCGTACCAAGAGACCCAGTACTTC.

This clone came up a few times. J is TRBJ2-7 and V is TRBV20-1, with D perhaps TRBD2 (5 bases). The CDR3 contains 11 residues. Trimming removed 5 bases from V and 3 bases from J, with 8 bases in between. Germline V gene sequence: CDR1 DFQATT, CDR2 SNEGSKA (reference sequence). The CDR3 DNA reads TGCAGTGCTTCACTAGACTACGAGCAGTACTTC. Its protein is CSASLDYEQYF.

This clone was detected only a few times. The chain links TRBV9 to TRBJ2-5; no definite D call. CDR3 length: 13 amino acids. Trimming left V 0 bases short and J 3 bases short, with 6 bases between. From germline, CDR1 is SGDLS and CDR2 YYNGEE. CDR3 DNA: TGTGCCAGCAGCGTAGCACCTAAAGAGACCCAGTACTTC. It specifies CASSVAPKETQYF.

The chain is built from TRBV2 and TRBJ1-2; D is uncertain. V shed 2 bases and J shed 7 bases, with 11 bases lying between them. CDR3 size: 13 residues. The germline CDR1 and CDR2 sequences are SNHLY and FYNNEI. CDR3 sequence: CASSEMAESGYTF. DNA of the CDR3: TGTGCCAGCAGTGAAATGGCAGAGAGTGGCTACACCTTC.

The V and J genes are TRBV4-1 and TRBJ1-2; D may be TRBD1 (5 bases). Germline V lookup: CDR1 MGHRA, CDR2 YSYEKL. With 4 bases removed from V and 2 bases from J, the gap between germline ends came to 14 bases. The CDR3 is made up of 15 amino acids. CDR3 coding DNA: TGCGCCAGCAGCCGCTTAGAAGGGGCCAACTATGGCTACACCTTC. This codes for CASSRLEGANYGYTF.

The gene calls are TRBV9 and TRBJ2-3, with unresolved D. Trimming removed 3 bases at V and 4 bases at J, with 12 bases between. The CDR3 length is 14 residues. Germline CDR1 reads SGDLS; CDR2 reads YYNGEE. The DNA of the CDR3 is TGTGCCAGCAGCGGCGTTGGTTTCGCAGATACGCAGTATTTT. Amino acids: CASSGVGFADTQYF.

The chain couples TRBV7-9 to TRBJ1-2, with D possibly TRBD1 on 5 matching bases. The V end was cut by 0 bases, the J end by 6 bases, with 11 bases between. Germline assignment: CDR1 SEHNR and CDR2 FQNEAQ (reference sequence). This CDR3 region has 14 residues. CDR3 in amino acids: CASSLAQGAHGYTF. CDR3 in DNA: TGTGCCAGCAGCTTAGCCCAGGGAGCTCATGGCTACACCTTC.

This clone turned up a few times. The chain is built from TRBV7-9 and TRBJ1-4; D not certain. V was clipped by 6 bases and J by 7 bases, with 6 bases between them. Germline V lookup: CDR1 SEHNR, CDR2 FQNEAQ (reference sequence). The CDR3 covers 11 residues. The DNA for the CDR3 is TGTGCCAGCAGTTTCAGTGAAAAACTGTTTTTT. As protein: CASSFSEKLFF.

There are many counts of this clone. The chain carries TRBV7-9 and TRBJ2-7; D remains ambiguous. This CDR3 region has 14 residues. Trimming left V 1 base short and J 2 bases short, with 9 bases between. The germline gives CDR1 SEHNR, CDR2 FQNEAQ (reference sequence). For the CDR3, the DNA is TGTGCCAGCAGCTTAGGTTACACCGCCTACGAGCAGTACTTC. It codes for CASSLGYTAYEQYF. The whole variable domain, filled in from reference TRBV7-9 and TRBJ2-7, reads DTGVSQNPRHKITKRGQNVTFRCDPISEHNRLYWYRQTLGQGPEFLTYFQNEAQLEKSRLLSDRFSAERPKGSFSTLEIQRTEQGDSAMYLCASSLGYTAYEQYFGPGTRLTVT.

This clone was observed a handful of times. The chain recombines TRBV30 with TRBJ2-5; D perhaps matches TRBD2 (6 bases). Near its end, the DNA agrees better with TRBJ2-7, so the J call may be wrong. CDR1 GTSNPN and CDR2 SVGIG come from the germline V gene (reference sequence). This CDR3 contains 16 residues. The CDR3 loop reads CAWSRGVKAGSYEQYF. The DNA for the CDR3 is TGTGCCTGGAGTAGGGGAGTAAAGGCGGGAAGCTACGAGCAGTACTTC.